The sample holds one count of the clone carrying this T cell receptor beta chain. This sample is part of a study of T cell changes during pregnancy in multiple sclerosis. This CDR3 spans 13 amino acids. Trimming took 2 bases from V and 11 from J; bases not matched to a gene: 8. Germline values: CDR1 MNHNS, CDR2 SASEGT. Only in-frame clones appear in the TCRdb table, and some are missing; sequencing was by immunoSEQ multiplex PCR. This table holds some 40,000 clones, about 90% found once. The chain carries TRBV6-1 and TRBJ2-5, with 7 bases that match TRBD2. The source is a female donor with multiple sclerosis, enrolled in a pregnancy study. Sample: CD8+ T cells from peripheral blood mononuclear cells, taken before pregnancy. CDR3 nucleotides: TGTGCCAGCAGTGAACCACTACGGACTAGTCAGTACTTC. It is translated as CASSEPLRTSQYF.